Following are 27 T cell receptor beta chains from one sample sequenced in a study of molecular identifiers for immune sequencing clone quantification. One entry per CDR3 protein results from TCRdb running MiXCR on the PCR reads. This sample has fewer than 45,000 distinct CDR3 sequences, with around 18% found just once. The sequencing input was naive CD8+ T cells from blood, with Jurkat cell RNA spiked in. Regarding subset: FACS-sorted CD8+CD4-CCR7+CD45RA+ naive T cells. The receptors derive from a human donor in good health. Some libraries in this study had Jurkat cell RNA spiked in.

This clonotype was detected only a few times. The genes are TRBV5-1 and TRBJ2-7, with D possibly being TRBD1 or TRBD2 (6 bases each). Germline CDR1 reads SGHRS; CDR2 reads YFSETQ. The CDR3 has 15 amino acids. The germline V and J ends were trimmed by 0 bases and 4 bases, with 14 bases remaining between them. CDR3 protein: CASSLDQGTLYEQYF. CDR3 sequence (DNA): TGCGCCAGCAGCTTGGATCAGGGGACTTTATACGAGCAGTACTTC.

This clonotype was detected many times. This chain uses TRBV7-3 with TRBJ2-3; D is undetermined. Germline lookup yields CDR1 SGHTA and CDR2 FQGTGA. V was trimmed by 3 bases and J by 0 bases, leaving 13 bases between them. This CDR3 has 16 residues. The CDR3: CASSFFGPGSTDTQYF. The CDR3 nucleotides are TGTGCCAGCAGCTTTTTCGGCCCCGGTAGCACAGATACGCAGTATTTT.

This clonotype was counted ten times or more. V and J are TRBV28 and TRBJ2-3; 9 positions agree with TRBD2. The J segment lost 2 bases and the V segment lost 5 bases, leaving 11 bases of the junction unmatched. Germline values: CDR1 MDHEN, CDR2 SYDVKM. CDR3 length equals 17 residues. CDR3 sequence reads: CASSPPWSGRLTDTQYF. DNA of the CDR3: TGTGCCAGCAGTCCGCCTTGGAGCGGGAGGCTCACAGATACGCAGTATTTT.

Concerning this clonotype: An end of the junction does not agree with germline; a read error may underlie this. V gene TRBV13 combines with J gene TRBJ1-5; 10 bases align to TRBD1. This CDR3 region has 15 residues. Germline V gene data show CDR1 as PRHDT and CDR2 as FYEKMQ (reference sequence). CDR3 residues: CAGSDRDRGGQPQHF. The CDR3 DNA reads TGTGCCGGCAGCGACCGGGACAGGGGCGGTCAGCCCCAGCATTTT.

This clonotype was counted ten times or more. The chain is built from TRBV2 and TRBJ2-4; a weak D match, TRBD2 (5 bases). The V end was cut by 4 bases, the J end by 3 bases, with 10 bases between. In germline, CDR1 is SNHLY, CDR2 FYNNEI. The CDR3 sequence is 14 residues long. In DNA, the CDR3 is TGTGCCAGCAGTGGGTCCGAGGGCAAAAACATTCAGTACTTC. Its translation is CASSGSEGKNIQYF.

The V gene is TRBV19, the J gene TRBJ2-3, with D perhaps matching TRBD1 or TRBD2 (5 bases each). V gave up 4 bases and J gave up 0 bases, with 8 bases separating them. The germline V gene has CDR1 LNHDA and CDR2 SQIVND (reference sequence). The CDR3 is 14 residues long. The CDR3 here is CASSKGRSTDTQYF. Written as DNA, the CDR3 is TGTGCCAGTAGTAAGGGACGGAGCACAGATACGCAGTATTTT.

Comments on this clonotype: This may be a read error: a much more frequent sequence differs by one nucleotide. The V and J genes are TRBV29-1 and TRBJ2-1; possibly TRBD1 or TRBD2 for D (6 bases each). This CDR3 contains 15 residues. V lost 8 bases, J lost 10 bases, and 27 bases lay in between. Germline-derived CDR1 and CDR2 are SQVTM and ANQGSEA. In DNA, the CDR3 is TGCAGCTACGCAGGACAGAGACGGGGGCTCGGGGAGCAGTTCTTC. It codes for CSYAGQRRGLGEQFF.

V is TRBV28 and J is TRBJ2-2, with D perhaps TRBD1 or TRBD2 (5 bases each). The V gene lost 4 bases and the J gene lost 7 bases, with 13 bases spanning the gap. There are 14 residues in the CDR3. Germline V gene lookup returns CDR1 MDHEN and CDR2 SYDVKM. CDR3 residues: CASSSLGTSGELFF. In DNA form, the CDR3 reads TGTGCCAGCAGTTCCTTAGGGACCAGCGGGGAGCTGTTTTTT. The whole variable domain, filled in from reference TRBV28 and TRBJ2-2, reads DVKVTQSSRYLVKRTGEKVFLECVQDMDHENMFWYRQDPGLGLRLIYFSYDVKMKEKGDIPEGYSVSREKKERFSLILESASTNQTSMYLCASSSLGTSGELFFGEGSRLTVL.

This clonotype came up a few times. This sequence joins TRBV5-6 and TRBJ2-7, with 8 bases that match TRBD2. Germline V gene data show CDR1 as SGHDT and CDR2 as YYEEEE. Unmatched junction bases numbered 15, after V lost 5 bases and J lost 5 bases. The CDR3 length is 16 residues. The CDR3: CASSRTGLAPRHEQYF. DNA of the CDR3: TGTGCCAGCAGTAGAACCGGACTAGCCCCACGCCACGAGCAGTACTTC.

This clonotype came up a few times. A single base separates this from a much larger clone, so it may be a read error. V gene TRBV12-3 or TRBV12-4 combines with J gene TRBJ2-7; the D is unclear. Trimming left V 1 base short and J 5 bases short, with 9 bases between. The CDR3 has 13 residues. The DNA for the CDR3 is TGTGCCAGCAGTTTAGTAGGGATCAACGAGCAGTACTTC. It translates to CASSLVGINEQYF.

With regard to this clonotype: This may arise from a read error, as a much more abundant clone is one base away. The chain joins TRBV27 to TRBJ1-5, with TRBD1 matching over 8 bases. This CDR3 is 17 amino acids long. In germline, CDR1 is MNHEY, CDR2 SMNVEV (reference sequence). The CDR3 DNA is TGTGCCAACAGTTTATATGCGCCAGGACAGGGAATCTTGCCCCAGCATTTT. Translation gives CANSLYAPGQGILPQHF.

The genes are TRBV10-3 and TRBJ2-7, with 7 bases aligning to TRBD2. Germline V lookup: CDR1 ENHRY, CDR2 SYGVKD. This CDR3 spans 15 amino acids. Trimming took 5 bases from V and 2 from J; bases not matched to a gene: 9. Written as DNA, the CDR3 is TGTGCCATCAGTCTCGACGTGGGAGGGCCCTACGAGCAGTACTTC. Translating it yields CAISLDVGGPYEQYF.

Note on this clonotype: It may be a read error: a sequence one base away is much more abundant. The chain employs TRBV5-6 and TRBJ1-1, with 7 bases that match TRBD1. V dropped 0 bases and J dropped 3; count of bases not matched to a gene: 2. The germline V gene encodes CDR1 SGHDT and CDR2 YYEEEE. The CDR3 loop spans 14 amino acids. The CDR3 here is CASSLGRGDTEAFF. DNA for the CDR3: TGTGCCAGCAGCTTGGGCAGGGGGGACACTGAAGCTTTCTTT.

The V and J genes are TRBV4-1 and TRBJ1-5; a weak D match, TRBD1 (6 bases). V lost 4 bases, J lost 2 bases, and 15 bases lay in between. Germline-derived CDR1 and CDR2 are MGHRA and YSYEKL. CDR3 length: 16 amino acids. In nucleotides, the CDR3 is TGCGCCAGCAGCCCGGAGATACAGGGACGCAATCAGCCCCAGCATTTT. Residues: CASSPEIQGRNQPQHF.

Concerning this clonotype: The germline gene is not matched at one end of the junction; a read error may be the cause. V usage is TRBV6-1 and J usage is TRBJ1-3, with no clear D. CDR3 length: 14 residues. Germline V lookup: CDR1 MNHNS, CDR2 SASEGT. This chain's CDR3 is CASTGSDSGDTIYF. The CDR3, as DNA: TGTGCCAGCACGGGCAGCGATTCTGGAGACACCATATATTTT.

This clonotype was picked up a small number of times. The rearrangement joins TRBV7-9 to TRBJ2-1; TRBD2 aligns across 12 bases. The junction had 10 bases not matched to a gene; V was cut back by 5 bases and J by 8 bases. Per the germline V gene, CDR1 is SEHNR and CDR2 is FQNEAQ (reference sequence). This CDR3 is built from 16 residues. Written as DNA, the CDR3 is TGTGCCAGCAGCCCCCCGACTAGCGGGAGTTGGGATGAGCAGTTCTTC. It codes for CASSPPTSGSWDEQFF.

This clonotype was recorded at least ten times. The chain carries TRBV28 and TRBJ2-3, with TRBD2 identical over 13 bases. This CDR3 has 19 residues. Germline V gene sequence: CDR1 MDHEN, CDR2 SYDVKM. Trimming took 6 bases from V and 2 from J; bases not matched to a gene: 14. The CDR3 here is CASSPGLAGVLGSTDTQYF. The CDR3 DNA reads TGTGCCAGCAGCCCCGGACTAGCGGGAGTCCTAGGATCCACAGATACGCAGTATTTT.

This clonotype was counted at least ten times. V gene TRBV29-1 combines with J gene TRBJ2-2, with no clear D. Trimming left V 3 bases short and J 0 bases short, with 11 bases between. The CDR3 spans 15 residues. CDR1 SQVTM and CDR2 ANQGSEA come from the germline V gene. CDR3 region: CSVDPGVTNTGELFF. Written as DNA, the CDR3 is TGCAGCGTTGACCCAGGAGTTACGAACACCGGGGAGCTGTTTTTT.

Concerning this clonotype itself: This sequence may be a read error, since a much larger clone differs from it by one base. This rearrangement joins TRBV6-2 or TRBV6-3 to TRBJ2-7, with D unresolved. Germline V gene data show CDR1 as MNHEY and CDR2 as SVGEGT. The CDR3 loop spans 14 amino acids. Trimming removed 2 bases from V and 3 bases from J, with 11 bases in between. Here the CDR3 DNA reads TGTGCCAGCAGTTACCCGGCCGGACGCTACGAGCAGTACTTC. Encoded protein: CASSYPAGRYEQYF.

The table lists this clonotype with many counts. This chain joins TRBV7-2 and TRBJ2-7; D is possibly TRBD2 (5 bases). The length of the CDR3 is 14 residues. V was pared by 5 bases and J by 1 base, with 12 bases between. Germline V CDR1 and CDR2: SGHTA, FQGNSA. This chain's CDR3 is CASSPSTGSYEQYF. The CDR3 DNA reads TGTGCCAGCAGCCCCTCGACGGGATCCTACGAGCAGTACTTC.

This clonotype was counted only a few times. The chain employs TRBV5-4 and TRBJ2-2, with D possibly TRBD2 on 5 matching bases. Trimming removed 0 bases from V and 3 bases from J, with 9 bases in between. This CDR3 has 15 residues. Per germline, CDR1 SGHNT and CDR2 YYREEE (reference sequence). CDR3 bases: TGTGCCAGCAGCTTGGGGTGGGGAGACACCGGGGAGCTGTTTTTT. Translating gives CASSLGWGDTGELFF.

In this sample, this clonotype turned up many times. This chain joins TRBV4-1 and TRBJ2-1; unclear D gene. Germline-derived CDR1 and CDR2 are MGHRA and YSYEKL. The germline V and J ends were trimmed by 0 bases and 6 bases, with 6 bases remaining between them. The CDR3 is 13 residues long. CDR3 sequence: CASSQDRSNEQFF. DNA of the CDR3: TGCGCCAGCAGCCAAGATCGGAGCAATGAGCAGTTCTTC.

This clonotype was observed many times. A junction boundary mismatches the germline segment, possibly from a read error. The chain couples TRBV28 to TRBJ2-5; 9 nucleotides line up with TRBD2. CDR3 size: 18 residues. Germline CDR1 is MDHEN and CDR2 is SYDVKM. The CDR3 sequence: CASSSFFGIAGDRETQYF. CDR3 coding DNA: TGTGCCAGCAGTTCCTTTTTCGGAATAGCGGGAGATAGGGAGACCCAGTACTTT.

This clonotype appeared many times. The chain links TRBV14 to TRBJ2-5, with D perhaps being TRBD1 or TRBD2 (5 bases each). CDR3 length equals 14 residues. Germline V gene data show CDR1 as SGHDN and CDR2 as FVKESK. Trimming stripped 1 base from V and 5 bases from J, with 11 bases between. The CDR3 region is CASSQGEGLETQYF. The CDR3 DNA reads as TGTGCCAGCAGCCAAGGCGAGGGGTTGGAGACCCAGTACTTC.

This clonotype was seen repeatedly, ten times or more. The chain is built from TRBV6-2 or TRBV6-3 and TRBJ1-2; no reliable D call. The V end was cut by 7 bases, the J end by 14 bases, with 17 bases between. In germline, CDR1 is MNHEY, CDR2 SVGEGT. CDR3 length: 11 residues. The CDR3 spells CASTNPSPRTF. DNA for the CDR3: TGTGCCAGCACCAATCCCAGCCCGAGGACCTTC.

This clonotype was counted at least ten times. The chain combines TRBV2 with TRBJ2-7; 7 bases map to TRBD1. This CDR3 spans 15 amino acids. Looked up from germline, CDR1 is SNHLY and CDR2 is FYNNEI. V lost 5 bases to trimming and J lost 4 bases; unmatched junction nucleotides: 11. The CDR3 region has the DNA TGTGCCAGCAGTTCCCCGGGACAGTCACCATACGAGCAGTACTTC. It encodes CASSSPGQSPYEQYF.

This clonotype was found a few times. This sequence joins TRBV3-1 and TRBJ2-1; D might be TRBD2 (5 bases). The V gene lost 4 bases and the J gene lost 0 bases, with 13 bases spanning the gap. Germline values: CDR1 LGHDT, CDR2 YNNKEL (reference sequence). The CDR3 runs 16 residues. CDR3 amino acids: CASSPLSGFSYNEQFF. DNA for the CDR3: TGTGCCAGCAGCCCCCTGAGCGGTTTCTCCTACAATGAGCAGTTCTTC.